This T cell receptor beta chain was sequenced during a study of T cells in tumors after PD-1 blockade. The table came from immunoSEQ multiplex PCR; TCRdb's copy has only in-frame clones and leaves some out. The table records about 60,000 clones, under 80% of them present only once. Trimming removed 8 bases at V and 5 bases at J, with 7 bases between. This CDR3 has 12 residues. Germline lookup yields CDR1 SNHLY and CDR2 FYNNEI. Template: tumor biopsy or peripheral blood genomic DNA, about 550-6,500 ng per sample. The rearrangement links TRBV2 to TRBJ2-6; no reliable D call. The sequence was collected from a human donor with basal cell carcinoma. Sequenced material: PBMCs, taken after anti-PD-1 treatment. The CDR3 sequence is CASVFRANVLTF. CDR3 DNA sequence: TGTGCCAGCGTCTTTCGGGCCAACGTCCTGACTTTC. Full variable domain (rest looked up from reference TRBV2 and TRBJ2-6): EPEVTQTPSHQVTQMGQEVILRCVPISNHLYFYWYRQILGQKVEFLVSFYNNEISEKSEIFDDQFSVERPDGSNFTLKIRSTKLEDSAMYFCASVFRANVLTFGAGSRLTVL.